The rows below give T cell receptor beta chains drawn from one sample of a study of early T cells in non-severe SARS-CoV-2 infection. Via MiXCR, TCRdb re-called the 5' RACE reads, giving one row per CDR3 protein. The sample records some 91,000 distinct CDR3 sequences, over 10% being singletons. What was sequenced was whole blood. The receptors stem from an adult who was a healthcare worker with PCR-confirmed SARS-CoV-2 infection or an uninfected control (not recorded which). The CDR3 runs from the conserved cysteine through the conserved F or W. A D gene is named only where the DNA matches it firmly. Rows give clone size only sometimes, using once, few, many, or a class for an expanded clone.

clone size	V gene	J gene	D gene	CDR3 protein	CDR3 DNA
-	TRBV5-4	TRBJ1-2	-	CASSLGNRNYGYTF	TGTGCCAGCAGCTTGGGTAACCGGAACTATGGCTACACCTTC
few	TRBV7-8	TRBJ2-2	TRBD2	CASSLYPPSYGTINTGELFF	TGTGCCAGCAGCTTATATCCCCCTTCCTACGGGACTATTAACACCGGGGAGCTGTTTTTT
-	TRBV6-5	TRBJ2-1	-	CASSYSARGREQFF	TGTGCCAGCAGTTACTCGGCTCGGGGGCGTGAGCAGTTCTTC
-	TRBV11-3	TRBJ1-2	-	CASSFPFCQLKRDIYGYTF	TGTGCCAGCAGCTTCCCCTTCTGCCAACTGAAAAGGGATATATATGGCTACACCTTC
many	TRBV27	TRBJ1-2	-	CASSLSINYGYTF	TGTGCCAGCAGTTTGTCCATTAACTATGGCTACACCTTC
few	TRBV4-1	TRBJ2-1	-	CASSQDLGTQFF	TGCGCCAGCAGCCAAGACCTGGGGACACAGTTCTTC
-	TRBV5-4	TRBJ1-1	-	CASSLWRPGGPNTEAFF	TGTGCCAGCAGCTTGTGGCGTCCCGGGGGACCGAACACTGAAGCTTTCTTT
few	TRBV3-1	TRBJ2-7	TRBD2	CASSRGLADEQYF	TGTGCCAGCAGCCGTGGGCTAGCGGACGAGCAGTACTTC
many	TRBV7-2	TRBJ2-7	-	CASSLADTYNEQYF	TGTGCCAGCAGCTTAGCGGACACCTATAACGAGCAGTACTTC
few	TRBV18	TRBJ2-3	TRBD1	CASSPLKGTGYTDTQYF	TGTGCCAGCTCACCGCTGAAAGGGACAGGCTACACAGATACGCAGTATTTT
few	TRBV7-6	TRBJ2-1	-	CASSPLRNEQFF	TGTGCCAGCAGCCCATTGAGGAATGAGCAGTTCTTC
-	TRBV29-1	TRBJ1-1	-	CSVDGKGQTTEAFF	TGCAGCGTTGATGGTAAAGGGCAGACCACTGAAGCTTTCTTT
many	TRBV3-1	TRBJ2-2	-	CASRGFRDLDGAGELFF	TGTGCCAGCAGGGGGTTCCGGGACTTGGACGGGGCCGGGGAGCTGTTTTTT
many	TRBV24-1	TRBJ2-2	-	CATSVAGYTGELFF	TGTGCCACCAGTGTCGCGGGGTACACCGGGGAGCTGTTTTTT
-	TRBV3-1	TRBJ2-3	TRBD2	CASSQRWGGGSTDTQYF	TGTGCCAGCAGCCAAAGGTGGGGCGGGGGAAGCACAGATACGCAGTATTTT
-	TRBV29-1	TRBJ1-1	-	CSVVDRTNTEAFF	TGCAGCGTTGTTGACAGGACCAACACTGAAGCTTTCTTT
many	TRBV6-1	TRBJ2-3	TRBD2	CASSEALAGGTDTQYF	TGTGCCAGCAGCGAAGCACTAGCGGGGGGGACAGATACGCAGTATTTT
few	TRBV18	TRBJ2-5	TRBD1	CASSPPQGAGKTQYF	TGTGCCAGCTCACCGCCACAGGGGGCGGGGAAGACCCAGTACTTC
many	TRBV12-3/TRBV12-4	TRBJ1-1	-	CASLLGVNTEAFF	TGTGCCAGCCTCCTAGGGGTGAACACTGAAGCTTTCTTT
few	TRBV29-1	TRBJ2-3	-	CSALAGSDTQYF	TGCAGCGCCCTAGCAGGTTCAGATACGCAGTATTTT
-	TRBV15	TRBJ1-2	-	CATSVRRTAYGYTF	TGTGCCACCAGCGTGCGTCGGACAGCCTATGGCTACACCTTC
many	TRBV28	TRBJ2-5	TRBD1	CASSQRIRAGTGTQYF	TGTGCCAGCAGTCAAAGGATAAGGGCAGGGACAGGGACCCAGTACTTC
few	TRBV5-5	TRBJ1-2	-	CASSLRQDINYGYTF	TGTGCCAGCAGCCTCAGACAGGACATTAACTATGGCTACACCTTC
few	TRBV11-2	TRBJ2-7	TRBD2	CASSLDWTSGPTYEQYF	TGTGCCAGCAGCTTAGATTGGACTAGCGGGCCAACCTACGAGCAGTACTTC
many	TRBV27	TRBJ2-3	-	CASSFWGPADTQYF	TGTGCCAGCAGTTTCTGGGGCCCCGCAGATACGCAGTATTTT
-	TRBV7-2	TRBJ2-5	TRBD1	CATRQGSGETQYF	TGTGCCACCAGACAGGGGAGCGGCGAGACCCAGTACTTC
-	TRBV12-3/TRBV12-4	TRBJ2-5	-	CASSPCVRLETQYF	TGTGCCAGCAGTCCCTGCGTGAGGTTAGAGACCCAGTACTTC
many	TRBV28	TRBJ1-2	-	CASRPRGGPSYGYTF	TGTGCCAGCAGGCCACGGGGGGGACCGAGCTATGGCTACACCTTC
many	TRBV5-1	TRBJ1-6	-	CASSGPYNSPLHF	TGCGCCAGCAGTGGCCCCTATAATTCACCCCTCCACTTT
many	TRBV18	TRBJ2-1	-	CASSPDGFSYNEQFF	TGTGCCAGCTCGCCCGACGGATTCTCCTACAATGAGCAGTTCTTC
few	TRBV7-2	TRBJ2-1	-	CASSLAGASYNEQFF	TGTGCCAGCAGCTTAGCGGGGGCTTCCTACAATGAGCAGTTCTTC
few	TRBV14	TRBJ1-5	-	CASSQEPLGNQPQHF	TGTGCCAGCAGCCAAGAACCGTTGGGGAATCAGCCCCAGCATTTT
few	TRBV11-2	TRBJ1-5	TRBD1	CASSLGDRISNQPQHF	TGTGCCAGCAGCTTAGGGGACAGGATCAGCAATCAGCCCCAGCATTTT
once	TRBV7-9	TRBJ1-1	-	CASSTRQEASAEAFF	TGTGCCAGCAGCACGAGACAGGAGGCGTCGGCTGAAGCTTTCTTT
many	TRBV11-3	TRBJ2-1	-	CASSLNLGGSDEQFF	TGTGCCAGCAGCTTGAACCTAGGGGGGAGTGATGAGCAGTTCTTC